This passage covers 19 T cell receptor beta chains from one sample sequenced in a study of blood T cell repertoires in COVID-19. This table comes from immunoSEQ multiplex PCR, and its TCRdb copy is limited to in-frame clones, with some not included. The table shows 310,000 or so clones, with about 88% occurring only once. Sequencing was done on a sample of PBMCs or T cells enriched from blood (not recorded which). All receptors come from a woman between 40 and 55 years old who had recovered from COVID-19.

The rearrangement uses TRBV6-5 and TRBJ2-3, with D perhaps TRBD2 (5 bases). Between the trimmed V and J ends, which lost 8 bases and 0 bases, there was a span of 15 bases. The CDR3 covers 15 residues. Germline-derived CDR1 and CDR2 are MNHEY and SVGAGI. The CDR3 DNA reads TGTGCCAGCTACGCCCACAGCGGAAGCACAGATACGCAGTATTTT. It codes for CASYAHSGSTDTQYF.

The CDR3 loop is CASSEALGGNEKLFF. Here the CDR3 DNA reads TGTGCCAGCAGTGAAGCTTTGGGGGGTAATGAAAAACTGTTTTTT. The chain recombines TRBV6-1 with TRBJ1-4; D possibly corresponds to TRBD1 (5 bases). The CDR3 extends over 15 amino acids. Looked up from germline, CDR1 is MNHNS and CDR2 is SASEGT. V lost 0 bases to trimming and J lost 4 bases, with 9 bases between them.

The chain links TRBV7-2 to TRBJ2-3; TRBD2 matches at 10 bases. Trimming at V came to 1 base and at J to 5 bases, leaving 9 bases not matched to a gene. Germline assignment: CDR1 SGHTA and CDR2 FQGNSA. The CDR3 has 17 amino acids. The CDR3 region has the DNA TGTGCCAGCAGCTTAGTTCAAGCGGGAGGGATGGGAGATACGCAGTATTTT. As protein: CASSLVQAGGMGDTQYF.

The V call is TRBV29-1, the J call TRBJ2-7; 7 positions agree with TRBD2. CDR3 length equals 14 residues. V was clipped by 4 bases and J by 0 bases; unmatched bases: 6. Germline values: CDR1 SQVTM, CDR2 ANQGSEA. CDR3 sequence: CSVAGASGSYEQYF. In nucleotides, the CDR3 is TGCAGCGTTGCAGGAGCTAGCGGCTCCTACGAGCAGTACTTC.

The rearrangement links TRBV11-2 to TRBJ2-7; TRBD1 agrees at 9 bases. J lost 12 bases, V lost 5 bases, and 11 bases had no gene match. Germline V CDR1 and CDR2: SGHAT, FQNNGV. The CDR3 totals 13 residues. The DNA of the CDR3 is TGTGCCAGCAGCCGGGACAGGGCGGGGATAGGGTACTTC. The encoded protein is CASSRDRAGIGYF.

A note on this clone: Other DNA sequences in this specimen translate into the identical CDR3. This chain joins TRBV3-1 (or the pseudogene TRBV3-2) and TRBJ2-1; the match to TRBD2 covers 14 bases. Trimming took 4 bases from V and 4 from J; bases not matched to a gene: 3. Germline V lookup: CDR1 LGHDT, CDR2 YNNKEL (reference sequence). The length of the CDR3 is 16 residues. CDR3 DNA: TGTGCCAGCAGCCCCCGGACTAGCGGGGGGTACAATGAGCAGTTCTTC. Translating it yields CASSPRTSGGYNEQFF.

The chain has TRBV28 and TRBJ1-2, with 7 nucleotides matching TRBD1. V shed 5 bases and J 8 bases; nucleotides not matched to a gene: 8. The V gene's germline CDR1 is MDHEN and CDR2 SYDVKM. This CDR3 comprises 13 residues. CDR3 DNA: TGTGCCAGCAGTACCCCGACAGGGCTCGGCTACACCTTC. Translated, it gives CASSTPTGLGYTF.

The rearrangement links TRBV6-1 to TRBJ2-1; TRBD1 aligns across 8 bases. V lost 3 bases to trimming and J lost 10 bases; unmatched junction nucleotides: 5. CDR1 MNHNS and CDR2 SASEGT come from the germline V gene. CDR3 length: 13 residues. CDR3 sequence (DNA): TGTGCCAGCAGTGATAACAGGGGGGAAGAGCAGTTCTTC. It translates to CASSDNRGEEQFF.

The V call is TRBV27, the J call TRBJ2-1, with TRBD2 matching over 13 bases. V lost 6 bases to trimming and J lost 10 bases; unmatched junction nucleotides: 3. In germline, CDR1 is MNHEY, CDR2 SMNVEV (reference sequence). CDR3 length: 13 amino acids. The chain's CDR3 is CASRGLAGLEQFF. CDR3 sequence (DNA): TGTGCCAGCAGGGGACTAGCGGGGCTCGAGCAGTTCTTC.

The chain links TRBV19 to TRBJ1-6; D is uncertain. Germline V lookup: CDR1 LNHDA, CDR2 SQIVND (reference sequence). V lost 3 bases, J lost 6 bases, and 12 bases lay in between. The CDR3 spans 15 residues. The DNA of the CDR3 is TGTGCCAGTAGTATCGGGGTGGCCCCTAATTCACCCCTCCACTTT. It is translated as CASSIGVAPNSPLHF.

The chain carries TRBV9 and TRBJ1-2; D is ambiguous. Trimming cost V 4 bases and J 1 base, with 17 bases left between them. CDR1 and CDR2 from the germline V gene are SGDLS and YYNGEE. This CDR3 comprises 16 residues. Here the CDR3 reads CASSTMEVAVNYGYTF. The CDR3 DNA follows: TGTGCCAGCAGCACCATGGAGGTTGCCGTTAACTATGGCTACACCTTC.

The CDR3 spells CASSLSGSSYNSPLHF. The CDR3, as DNA: TGTGCCAGCAGCTTGTCGGGGAGCTCCTATAATTCACCCCTCCACTTT. The V call is TRBV5-4, the J call TRBJ1-6; D gene uncertain. Germline loops: CDR1 SGHNT, CDR2 YYREEE (reference sequence). Trimming took off 1 base at V and 0 bases at J, with 8 bases between the two ends. This CDR3 comprises 16 residues.

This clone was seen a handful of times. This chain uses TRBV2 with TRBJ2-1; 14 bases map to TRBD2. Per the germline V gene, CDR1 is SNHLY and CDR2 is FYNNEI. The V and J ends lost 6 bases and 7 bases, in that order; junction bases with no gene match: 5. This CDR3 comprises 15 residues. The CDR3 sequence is CASRRLAGGRNEQFF. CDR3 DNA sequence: TGTGCCAGCAGGCGACTAGCGGGGGGGCGGAATGAGCAGTTCTTC.

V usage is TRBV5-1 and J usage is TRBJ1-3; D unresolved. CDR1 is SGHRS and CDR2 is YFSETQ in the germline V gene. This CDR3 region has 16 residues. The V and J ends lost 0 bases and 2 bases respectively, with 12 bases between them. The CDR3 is CASSLVLGSAGNTIYF. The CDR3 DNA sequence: TGCGCCAGCAGCTTGGTGTTGGGGAGTGCTGGAAACACCATATATTTT.

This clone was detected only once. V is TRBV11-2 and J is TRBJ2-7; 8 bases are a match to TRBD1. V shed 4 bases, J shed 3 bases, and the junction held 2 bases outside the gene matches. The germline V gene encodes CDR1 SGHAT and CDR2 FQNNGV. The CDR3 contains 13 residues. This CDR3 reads CASSYGQGYEQYF. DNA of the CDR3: TGTGCCAGCAGCTACGGACAGGGCTACGAGCAGTACTTC.

The CDR3 nucleotides read TGTGCCAGCTCAGGGGGCAACGGAGCTTTCTTT. It encodes CASSGGNGAFF. The chain uses TRBV6-5 and TRBJ1-1, with 8 bases aligning to TRBD1. This CDR3 has 11 residues. The junction had 6 bases not matched to a gene; V was cut back by 8 bases and J by 10 bases. The germline V gene has CDR1 MNHEY and CDR2 SVGAGI.

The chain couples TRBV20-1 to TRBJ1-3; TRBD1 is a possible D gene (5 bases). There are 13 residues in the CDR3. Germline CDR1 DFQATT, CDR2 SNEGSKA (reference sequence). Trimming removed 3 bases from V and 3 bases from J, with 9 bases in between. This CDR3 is CSASSGVGNTIYF. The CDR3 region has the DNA TGCAGTGCTAGTTCGGGGGTTGGAAACACCATATATTTT.

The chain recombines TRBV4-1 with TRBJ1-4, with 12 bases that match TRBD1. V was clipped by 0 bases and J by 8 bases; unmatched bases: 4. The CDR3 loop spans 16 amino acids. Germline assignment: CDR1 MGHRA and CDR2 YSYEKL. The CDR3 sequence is CASSQDGDRGREKLFF. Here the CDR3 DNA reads TGCGCCAGCAGCCAAGATGGGGACAGGGGGCGAGAAAAACTGTTTTTT.

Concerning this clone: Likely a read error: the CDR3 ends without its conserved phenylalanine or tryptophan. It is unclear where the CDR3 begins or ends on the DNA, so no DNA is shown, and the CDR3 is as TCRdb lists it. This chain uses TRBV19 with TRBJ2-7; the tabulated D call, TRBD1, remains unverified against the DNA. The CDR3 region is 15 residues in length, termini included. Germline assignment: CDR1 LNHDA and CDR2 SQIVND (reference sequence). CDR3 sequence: CASSVPRTVRSPRSL.